Shown below are 9 T cell receptor beta chains from a single sample sequenced in a study of cytomegalovirus exposure and HLA in healthy donors. It was with 60 Vbeta and 13 Jbeta primers that the PCR ran. Repertoires were generated with immunoSEQ multiplex PCR, while TCRdb's copy carries only in-frame clones and drops some. The sample consists of 200,000 or so clones, 75% to 90% of them appearing once. Sequencing input: PBMCs. The receptor source for this set is a man between 40 and 49 years old in good health and CMV-seropositive.

This clone has only one observation. V and J are TRBV5-6 and TRBJ2-7, with 11 bases matching TRBD1. Germline values: CDR1 SGHDT, CDR2 YYEEEE. J gave up 3 bases and V 7 bases, and 6 bases lay outside the gene matches. CDR3 size: 14 residues. The CDR3 region is CASDSGTGGYEQYF. DNA of the CDR3: TGTGCCAGCGATTCCGGGACAGGGGGCTACGAGCAGTACTTC.

The gene calls are TRBV9 and TRBJ2-7; 8 nucleotides match TRBD1. The junction had 4 bases not matched to a gene; V was cut back by 2 bases and J by 6 bases. Germline V gives CDR1 SGDLS, CDR2 YYNGEE. The CDR3 consists of 13 residues. DNA for the CDR3: TGTGCCAGCAGCGTCAGAGGACAGGGCGAGCAGTACTTC. It translates to CASSVRGQGEQYF.

Comments on this clone: One end of the junction does not line up with germline, which may come from a read error. CDR3 sequence reads: CASSSSLGELFF. The CDR3 DNA follows: TGTGCTAGCAGCTCCTCTCTCGGGGAGCTGTTTTTT. This rearrangement joins TRBV7-7 to TRBJ2-2; D unclear. The CDR3 covers 12 residues. Germline V CDR1 and CDR2: SSHAT, FNYEAQ (reference sequence).

The chain combines TRBV6-1 with TRBJ2-3; maybe TRBD2 (6 bases). Germline V gene data show CDR1 as MNHNS and CDR2 as SASEGT. The CDR3 runs 15 residues. V lost 6 bases and J 1 base, leaving 14 bases between the germline ends. Here the CDR3 DNA reads TGTGCCAGCAGGGAGGGATCCCTCGGCACAGATACGCAGTATTTT. This gives the protein CASREGSLGTDTQYF.

This chain connects TRBV5-6 to TRBJ2-7; D remains unclear. The CDR3 consists of 13 residues. Germline V gene data show CDR1 as SGHDT and CDR2 as YYEEEE. V lost 0 bases and J 5 bases, leaving 9 bases between the germline ends. The CDR3 sequence is CASSLGLLNEQYF. The CDR3 DNA reads TGTGCCAGCAGCTTGGGACTCTTAAACGAGCAGTACTTC.

This chain links TRBV19 with TRBJ2-6; TRBD1 matches at 9 bases. Looked up from germline, CDR1 is LNHDA and CDR2 is SQIVND (reference sequence). V was pared by 6 bases and J by 10 bases, with 19 bases of the junction left unmatched. This CDR3 comprises 18 residues. CDR3 nucleotides: TGTGCCAGTAGGCTTGCCGCGTCGCCGGGACAGGGTATTAACGTCCTGACTTTC. It encodes CASRLAASPGQGINVLTF.

Note on this clone: The identical CDR3 is also encoded by other nucleotide sequences in the sample. The chain couples TRBV2 to TRBJ2-5, with a weak D call TRBD1 (6 bases). CDR1 and CDR2 from the germline V gene are SNHLY and FYNNEI. V gave up 6 bases and J gave up 4 bases, with 12 bases separating them. CDR3 size: 13 residues. The CDR3 bases are TGTGCCAGCAGAGGGGGACGTGGAGAGACCCAGTACTTC. Translation gives CASRGGRGETQYF.

The genes are TRBV6-5 and TRBJ2-3; D is perhaps TRBD2 (7 bases). The CDR3 has 15 residues. Germline V gene sequence: CDR1 MNHEY, CDR2 SVGAGI. Trimming took 2 bases from V and 2 from J, leaving 11 bases between them. In nucleotides, the CDR3 is TGTGCCAGCAGTTACGCGGGGGCGTACACAGATACGCAGTATTTT. Protein sequence: CASSYAGAYTDTQYF.

This chain links TRBV5-7 with TRBJ1-6; TRBD1 aligns across 9 bases. TRBV5-7 carries the ORF label, with uncertain function. The CDR3 length is 14 residues. The J segment lost 9 bases and the V segment lost 4 bases, leaving 5 bases of the junction unmatched. The CDR3 region is CASSAGTGSSPLHF. The CDR3 bases are TGTGCCAGCAGCGCCGGGACAGGGTCTTCACCCCTCCACTTT.